This TCR beta chain derives from a study of OX40 agonist ivuxolimab in advanced cancers. This clone was counted between two and nine times. What it binds is unknown. Sequenced by immunoSEQ multiplex PCR; TCRdb stores in-frame clones only, minus some. Of 20,000 to 25,000 clones listed, 84% were seen once; the top ten hold about 32%. General observations from the study: Expanded peripheral T-cell antigen specificity went undetermined.

The sample in question was CD4+ or CD8+ T cells sorted from blood, obtained in a trial of the OX40 agonist ivuxolimab. This receptor was obtained from an adult with an advanced solid tumor such as melanoma, head and neck, liver or kidney cancer.

This chain's CDR3 is CAITPEYGRQVNEQFF. CDR3 sequence (DNA): TGTGCCATCACCCCGGAGTACGGGAGGCAAGTTAATGAGCAGTTCTTC. The genes are TRBV10-3 and TRBJ2-1; TRBD2 matches at 7 bases. Germline assignment: CDR1 ENHRY and CDR2 SYGVKD. The ends lost 7 bases at V and 7 bases at J; junction bases unmatched: 16. This CDR3 is built from 16 residues.